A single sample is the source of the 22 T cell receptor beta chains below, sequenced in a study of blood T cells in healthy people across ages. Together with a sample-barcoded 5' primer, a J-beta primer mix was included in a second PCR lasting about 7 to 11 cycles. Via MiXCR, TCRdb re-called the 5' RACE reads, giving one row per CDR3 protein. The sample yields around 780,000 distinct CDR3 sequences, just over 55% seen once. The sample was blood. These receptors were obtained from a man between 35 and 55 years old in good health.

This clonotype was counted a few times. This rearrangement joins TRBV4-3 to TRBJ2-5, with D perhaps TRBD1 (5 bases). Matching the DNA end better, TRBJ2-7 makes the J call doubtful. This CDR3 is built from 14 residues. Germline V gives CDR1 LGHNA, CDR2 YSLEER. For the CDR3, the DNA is TGCGCCAGCAGCCAAGGCGCAGGGTTCTACGAGCAGTACTTC. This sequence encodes CASSQGAGFYEQYF.

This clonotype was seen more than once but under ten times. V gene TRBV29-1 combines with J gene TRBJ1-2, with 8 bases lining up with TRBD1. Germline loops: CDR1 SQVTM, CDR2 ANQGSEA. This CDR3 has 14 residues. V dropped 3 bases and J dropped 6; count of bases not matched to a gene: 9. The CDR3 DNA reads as TGCAGCGTTGAGCCTCAGGGGGCGCCCGATGGCTACACCTTC. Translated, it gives CSVEPQGAPDGYTF.

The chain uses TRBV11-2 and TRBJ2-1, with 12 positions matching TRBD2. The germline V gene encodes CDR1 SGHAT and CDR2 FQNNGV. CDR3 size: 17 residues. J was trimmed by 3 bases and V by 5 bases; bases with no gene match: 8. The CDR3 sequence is CASSPTSGGRFYNEQFF. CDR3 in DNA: TGTGCCAGCAGCCCGACTAGCGGGGGAAGGTTCTACAATGAGCAGTTCTTC.

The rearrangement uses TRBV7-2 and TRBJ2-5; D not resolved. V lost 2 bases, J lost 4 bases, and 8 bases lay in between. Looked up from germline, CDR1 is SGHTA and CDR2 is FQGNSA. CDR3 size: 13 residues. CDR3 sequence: CASSLILRETQYF. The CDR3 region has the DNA TGTGCCAGCAGCTTAATTTTGAGAGAGACCCAGTACTTC.

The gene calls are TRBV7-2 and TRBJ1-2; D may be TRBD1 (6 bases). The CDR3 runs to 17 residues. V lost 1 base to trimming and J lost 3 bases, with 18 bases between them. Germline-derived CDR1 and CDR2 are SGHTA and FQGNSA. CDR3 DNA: TGTGCCAGCAGCTTAGGAGACCGGGGGCGCATTGACTATGGCTACACCTTC. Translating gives CASSLGDRGRIDYGYTF. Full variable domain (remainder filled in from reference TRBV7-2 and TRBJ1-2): GAGVSQSPSNKVTEKGKDVELRCDPISGHTALYWYRQSLGQGLEFLIYFQGNSAPDKSGLPSDRFSAERTGGSVSTLTIQRTQQEDSAVYLCASSLGDRGRIDYGYTFGSGTRLTVV.

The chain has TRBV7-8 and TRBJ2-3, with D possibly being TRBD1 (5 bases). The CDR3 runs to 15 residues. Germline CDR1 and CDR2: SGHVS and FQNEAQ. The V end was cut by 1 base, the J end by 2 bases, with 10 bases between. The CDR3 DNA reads TGTGCCAGCAGCTTAGAAGGGGCAGCCACAGATACGCAGTATTTT. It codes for CASSLEGAATDTQYF.

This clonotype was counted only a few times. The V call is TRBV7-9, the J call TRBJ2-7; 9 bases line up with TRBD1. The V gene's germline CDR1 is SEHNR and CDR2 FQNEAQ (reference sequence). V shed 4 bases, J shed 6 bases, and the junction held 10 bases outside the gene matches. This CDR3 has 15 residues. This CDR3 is CASSYTGQGNSEQYF. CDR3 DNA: TGTGCCAGCAGCTACACGGGACAGGGTAATTCCGAGCAGTACTTC.

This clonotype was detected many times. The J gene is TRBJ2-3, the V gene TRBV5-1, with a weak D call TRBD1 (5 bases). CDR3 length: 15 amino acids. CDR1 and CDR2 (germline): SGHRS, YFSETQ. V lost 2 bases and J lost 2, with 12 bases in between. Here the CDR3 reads CASSFQDTHTDTQYF. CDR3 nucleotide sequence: TGCGCCAGCAGCTTCCAGGACACACACACAGATACGCAGTATTTT.

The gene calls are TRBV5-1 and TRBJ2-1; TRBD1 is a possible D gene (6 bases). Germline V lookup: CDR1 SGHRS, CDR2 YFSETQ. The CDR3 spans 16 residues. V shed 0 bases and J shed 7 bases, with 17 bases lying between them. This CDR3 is CASSLEGTLNGNEQFF. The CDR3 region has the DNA TGCGCCAGCAGCTTGGAAGGGACACTGAACGGGAATGAGCAGTTCTTC.

The CDR3 sequence is CASSFGAEPMGTEAFF. CDR3 sequence (DNA): TGTGCCAGCAGTTTTGGGGCAGAGCCCATGGGCACTGAAGCTTTCTTT. This chain connects TRBV28 to TRBJ1-1; possible D gene TRBD1, 5 bases. V was cut by 3 bases and J by 4 bases, with 18 bases left in between. The germline V gene has CDR1 MDHEN and CDR2 SYDVKM. The CDR3 totals 16 residues.

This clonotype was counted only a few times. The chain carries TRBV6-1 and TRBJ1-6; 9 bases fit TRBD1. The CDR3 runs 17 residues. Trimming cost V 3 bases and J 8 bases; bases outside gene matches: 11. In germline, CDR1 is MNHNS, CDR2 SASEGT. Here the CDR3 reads CASSDRFRDREDSPLHF. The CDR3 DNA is TGTGCCAGCAGTGACCGCTTCCGGGACAGGGAGGATTCACCCCTCCACTTT.

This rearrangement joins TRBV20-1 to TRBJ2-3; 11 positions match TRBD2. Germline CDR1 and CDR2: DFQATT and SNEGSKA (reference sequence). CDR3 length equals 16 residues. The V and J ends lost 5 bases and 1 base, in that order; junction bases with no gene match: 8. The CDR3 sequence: CSAVPLLAGGTDTQYF. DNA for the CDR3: TGCAGTGCTGTCCCCTTACTAGCGGGAGGCACAGATACGCAGTATTTT.

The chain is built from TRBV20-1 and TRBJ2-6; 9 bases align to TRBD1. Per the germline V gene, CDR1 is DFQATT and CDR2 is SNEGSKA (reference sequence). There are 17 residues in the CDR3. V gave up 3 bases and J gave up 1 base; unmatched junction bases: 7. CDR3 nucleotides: TGCAGTGCTAGTGTTTTGGGACAGGGTTCTGGGGCCAACGTCCTGACTTTC. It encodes CSASVLGQGSGANVLTF.

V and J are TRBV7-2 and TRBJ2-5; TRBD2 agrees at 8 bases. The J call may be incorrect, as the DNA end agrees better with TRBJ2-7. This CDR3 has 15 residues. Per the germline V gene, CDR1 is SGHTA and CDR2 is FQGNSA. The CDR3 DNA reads TGTGCCAGCAGCTCCTCTGGCAGCGGGAGAGGCGAGCAGTACTTC. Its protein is CASSSSGSGRGEQYF.

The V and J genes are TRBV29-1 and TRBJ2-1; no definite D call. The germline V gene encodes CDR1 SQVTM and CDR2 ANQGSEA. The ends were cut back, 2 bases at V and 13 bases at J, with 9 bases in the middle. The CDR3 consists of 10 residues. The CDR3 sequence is CSVEMETQFF. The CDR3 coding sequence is TGCAGCGTTGAAATGGAGACCCAGTTCTTC.

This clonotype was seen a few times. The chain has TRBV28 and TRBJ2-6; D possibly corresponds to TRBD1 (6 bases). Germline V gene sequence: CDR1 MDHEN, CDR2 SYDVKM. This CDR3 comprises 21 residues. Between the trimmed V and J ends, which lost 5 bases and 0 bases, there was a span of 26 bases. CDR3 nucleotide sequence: TGTGCCAGCAGTCAATACGACCCGTTGGGGGCAGCCTCCTCTGGGGCCAACGTCCTGACTTTC. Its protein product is CASSQYDPLGAASSGANVLTF.

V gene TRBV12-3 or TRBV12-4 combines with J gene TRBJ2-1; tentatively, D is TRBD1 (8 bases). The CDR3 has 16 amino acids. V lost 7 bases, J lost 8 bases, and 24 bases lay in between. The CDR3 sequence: CASTLGGQGAYHEQFF. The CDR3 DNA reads TGTGCCAGCACCCTCGGGGGGCAGGGGGCGTATCATGAGCAGTTCTTC.

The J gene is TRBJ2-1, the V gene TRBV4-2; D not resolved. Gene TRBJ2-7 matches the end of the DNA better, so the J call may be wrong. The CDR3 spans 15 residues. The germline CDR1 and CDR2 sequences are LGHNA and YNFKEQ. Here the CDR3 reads CASSQEASSYNEQYF. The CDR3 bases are TGTGCCAGCAGCCAAGAGGCGAGCTCCTACAATGAGCAGTACTTC.

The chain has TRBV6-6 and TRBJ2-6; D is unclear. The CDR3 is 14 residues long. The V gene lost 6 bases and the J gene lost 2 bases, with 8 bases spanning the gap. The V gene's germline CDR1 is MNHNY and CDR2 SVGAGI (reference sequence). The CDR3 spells CASSPEAGANVLTF. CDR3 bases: TGTGCCAGCAGCCCAGAGGCTGGGGCCAACGTCCTGACTTTC.

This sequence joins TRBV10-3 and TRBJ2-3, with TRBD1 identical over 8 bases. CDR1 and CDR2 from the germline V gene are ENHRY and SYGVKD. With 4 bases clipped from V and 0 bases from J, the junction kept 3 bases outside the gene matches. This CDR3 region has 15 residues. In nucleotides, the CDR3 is TGTGCCATCAGTGGGCAGGGGGCTAGCACAGATACGCAGTATTTT. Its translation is CAISGQGASTDTQYF.

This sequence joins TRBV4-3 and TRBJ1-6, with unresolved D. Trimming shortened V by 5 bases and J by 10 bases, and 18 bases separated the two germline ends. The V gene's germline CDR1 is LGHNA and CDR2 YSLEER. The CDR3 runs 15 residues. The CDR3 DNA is TGCGCCAGCAGCAGTTCCCCTAATTTTCGATCACCCCTCCACTTT. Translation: CASSSSPNFRSPLHF.

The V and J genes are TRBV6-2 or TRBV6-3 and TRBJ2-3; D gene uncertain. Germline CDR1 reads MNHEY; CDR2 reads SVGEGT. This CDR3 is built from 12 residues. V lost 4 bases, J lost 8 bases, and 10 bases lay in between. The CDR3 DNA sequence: TGTGCCAGCAGTTCCCCCCTGGGTACGCAGTATTTT. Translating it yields CASSSPLGTQYF.